This entry concerns a single T cell receptor beta chain. Enrolled through a virtual design, the participants were between roughly 18 and 90 years of age and came from approximately 25 US areas. Clinical history as reported by participants underpinned cohort assignment. The data are from a study of blood T cell repertoires in COVID-19. Study at large: PBMCs, B-cell-depleted T cells, or T cells provided the cDNA or gDNA that made up the material.

Profiling relied on immunoSEQ multiplex PCR, and the TCRdb table lists in-frame clones only, not all of them. The table has about 200,000 clones, roughly 82% seen once; the top ten hold approximately 12%. V lost 6 bases and J 6 bases, leaving 21 bases between the germline ends. Germline CDR1 and CDR2: LGHDT and YNNKEL (reference sequence). This CDR3 has 17 residues. The V and J genes are TRBV3-1 (or the pseudogene TRBV3-2) and TRBJ1-6; a weak D match, TRBD1 (5 bases). This sequence originates from a man in his forties who had recovered from COVID-19. The sample comprised PBMCs or T cells enriched from blood (not recorded which). The CDR3 loop is CASSPPRRGASNSPLHF. DNA of the CDR3: TGTGCCAGCAGTCCCCCCCGGAGGGGCGCCTCTAATTCACCCCTCCACTTT.